This TCR beta chain was captured in a study of OX40 agonist ivuxolimab in advanced cancers. Across the whole study: At doses from 0.01 to 10 mg/kg, patients were given intravenous ivuxolimab every 2 weeks. Regarding the study as a whole: Near-lowest levels of clonal expansion characterized partial responders at 0.1-3.0 mg/kg. The study found that CD8+ T cells averaged more expanded clones than CD4+.

The V end was cut by 7 bases, the J end by 0 bases, with 17 bases between. Germline assignment: CDR1 MNHEY and CDR2 SMNVEV (reference sequence). This CDR3 is built from 16 residues. Autoimmune disease history or systemic immunosuppression led to patients being barred. The method was immunoSEQ multiplex PCR; TCRdb's version includes in-frame clones alone and lacks a portion of them. In the table there are 75,000 to 95,000 clones, about 89% of which are singletons. As concerns this clone: Antigen: not known.

The starting material was CD4+ or CD8+ T cells sorted from blood, obtained in a trial of the OX40 agonist ivuxolimab. The chain recombines TRBV27 with TRBJ2-3; D possibly corresponds to TRBD2 (5 bases). The source of this sequence is an adult with an advanced solid tumor such as melanoma, head and neck, liver or kidney cancer. CDR3 sequence reads: CASNRGRYPSTDTQYF. The DNA for the CDR3 is TGTGCCAGCAACCGGGGTCGATACCCAAGCACAGATACGCAGTATTTT.